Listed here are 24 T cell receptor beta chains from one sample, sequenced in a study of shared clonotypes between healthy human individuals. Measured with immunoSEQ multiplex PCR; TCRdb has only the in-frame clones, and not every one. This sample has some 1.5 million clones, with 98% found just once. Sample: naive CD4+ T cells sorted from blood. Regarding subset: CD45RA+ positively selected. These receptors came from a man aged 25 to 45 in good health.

This chain's CDR3 is CASSVGLAGEDTGELFF. Here the CDR3 DNA reads TGTGCCAGCAGTGTCGGACTAGCGGGAGAGGACACCGGGGAGCTGTTTTTT. The chain is built from TRBV6-1 and TRBJ2-2; TRBD2 aligns across 13 bases. With V trimmed by 4 bases and J by 3 bases, 5 bases remained unmatched. The length of the CDR3 is 17 residues. Germline CDR1 and CDR2: MNHNS and SASEGT.

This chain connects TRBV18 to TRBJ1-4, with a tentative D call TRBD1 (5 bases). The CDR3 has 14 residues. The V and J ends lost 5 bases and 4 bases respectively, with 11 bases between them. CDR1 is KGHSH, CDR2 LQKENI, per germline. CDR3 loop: CASSDRDGNEKLFF. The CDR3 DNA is TGTGCCAGCTCAGACCGGGACGGTAATGAAAAACTGTTTTTT.

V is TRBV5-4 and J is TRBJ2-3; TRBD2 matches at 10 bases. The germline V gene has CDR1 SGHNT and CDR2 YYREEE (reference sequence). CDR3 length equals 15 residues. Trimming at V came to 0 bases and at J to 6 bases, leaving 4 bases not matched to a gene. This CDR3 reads CASSLVLAGADTQYF. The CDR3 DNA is TGTGCCAGCAGCTTGGTGCTAGCGGGAGCGGATACGCAGTATTTT.

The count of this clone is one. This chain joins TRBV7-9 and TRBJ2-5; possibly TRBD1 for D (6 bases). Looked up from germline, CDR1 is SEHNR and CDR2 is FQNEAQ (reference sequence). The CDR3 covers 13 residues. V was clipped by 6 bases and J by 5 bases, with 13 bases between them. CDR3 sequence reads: CASSRGSGETQYF. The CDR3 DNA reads TGTGCCAGCAGTAGGGGGTCGGGGGAGACCCAGTACTTC.

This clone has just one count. The CDR3 region has the DNA TGTGCCAGCAGCTTGGTTCCAGGGATCGGGGAGCTGTTTTTT. Protein sequence: CASSLVPGIGELFF. The gene calls are TRBV5-6 and TRBJ2-2; D may be TRBD1 (5 bases). The germline V gene has CDR1 SGHDT and CDR2 YYEEEE. The CDR3 runs to 14 residues. Trimming left V 0 bases short and J 7 bases short, with 10 bases between.

The CDR3 region has the DNA TGTGCCAGCAGTTACACGCGGGATTCTTTGAATGAGCAGTTCTTC. It codes for CASSYTRDSLNEQFF. The chain carries TRBV6-5 and TRBJ2-1; D is perhaps TRBD2 (6 bases). The CDR3 spans 15 residues. V lost 2 bases to trimming and J lost 7 bases, with 15 bases between them. Germline assignment: CDR1 MNHEY and CDR2 SVGAGI.

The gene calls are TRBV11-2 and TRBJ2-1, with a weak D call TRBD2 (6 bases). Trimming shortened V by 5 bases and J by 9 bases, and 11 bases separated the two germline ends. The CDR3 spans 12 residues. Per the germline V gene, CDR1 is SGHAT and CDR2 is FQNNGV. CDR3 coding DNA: TGTGCCAGCAGCCCCCCGCGGGGTGAGCAGTTCTTC. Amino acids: CASSPPRGEQFF.

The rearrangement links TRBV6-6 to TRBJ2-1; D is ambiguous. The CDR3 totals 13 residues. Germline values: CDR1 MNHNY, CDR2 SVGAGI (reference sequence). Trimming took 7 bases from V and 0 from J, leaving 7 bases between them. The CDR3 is CASMGHSYNEQFF. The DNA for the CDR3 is TGTGCCAGCATGGGCCACTCCTACAATGAGCAGTTCTTC.

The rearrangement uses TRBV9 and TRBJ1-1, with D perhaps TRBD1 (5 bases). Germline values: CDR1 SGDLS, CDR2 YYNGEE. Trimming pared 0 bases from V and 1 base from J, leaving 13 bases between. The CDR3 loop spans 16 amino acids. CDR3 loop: CASSVGGRVENTEAFF. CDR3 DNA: TGTGCCAGCAGCGTAGGGGGCAGGGTGGAGAACACTGAAGCTTTCTTT.

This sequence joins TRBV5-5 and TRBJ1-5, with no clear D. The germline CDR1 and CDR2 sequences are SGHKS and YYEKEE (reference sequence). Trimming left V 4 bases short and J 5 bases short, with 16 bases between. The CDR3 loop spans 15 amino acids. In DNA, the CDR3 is TGTGCCAGCAGCCCCCGGCCCGGAACCGATCAGCCCCAGCATTTT. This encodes CASSPRPGTDQPQHF.

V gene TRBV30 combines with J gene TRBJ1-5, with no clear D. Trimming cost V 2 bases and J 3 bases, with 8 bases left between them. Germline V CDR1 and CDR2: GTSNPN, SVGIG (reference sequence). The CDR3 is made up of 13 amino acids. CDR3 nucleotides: TGTGCCTGGAGTAGTTCAGTCAATCAGCCCCAGCATTTT. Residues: CAWSSSVNQPQHF.

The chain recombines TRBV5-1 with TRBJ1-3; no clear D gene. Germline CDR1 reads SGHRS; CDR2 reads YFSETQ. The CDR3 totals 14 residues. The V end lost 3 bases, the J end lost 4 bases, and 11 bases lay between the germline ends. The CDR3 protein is CASSSFPGGNTIYF. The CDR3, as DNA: TGCGCCAGCAGCTCTTTCCCCGGGGGAAACACCATATATTTT. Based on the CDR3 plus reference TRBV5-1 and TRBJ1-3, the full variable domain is KAGVTQTPRYLIKTRGQQVTLSCSPISGHRSVSWYQQTPGQGLQFLFEYFSETQRNKGNFPGRFSGRQFSNSRSEMNVSTLELGDSALYLCASSSFPGGNTIYFGEGSWLTVV.

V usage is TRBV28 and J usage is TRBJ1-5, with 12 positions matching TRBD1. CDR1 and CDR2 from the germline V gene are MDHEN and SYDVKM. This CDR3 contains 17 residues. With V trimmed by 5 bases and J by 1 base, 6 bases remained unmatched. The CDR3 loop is CASSPGTGGASNQPQHF. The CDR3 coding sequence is TGTGCCAGCAGTCCCGGGACAGGGGGCGCGAGCAATCAGCCCCAGCATTTT.

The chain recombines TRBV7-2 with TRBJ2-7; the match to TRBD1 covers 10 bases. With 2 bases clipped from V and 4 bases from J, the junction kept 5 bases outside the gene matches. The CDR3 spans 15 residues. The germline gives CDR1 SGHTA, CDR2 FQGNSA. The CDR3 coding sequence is TGTGCCAGCAGCTTAACCTGGACAGGGGGATACGAGCAGTACTTC. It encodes CASSLTWTGGYEQYF.

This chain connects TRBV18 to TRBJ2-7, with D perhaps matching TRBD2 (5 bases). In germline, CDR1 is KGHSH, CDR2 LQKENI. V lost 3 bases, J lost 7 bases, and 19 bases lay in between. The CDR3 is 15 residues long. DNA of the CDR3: TGTGCCAGCTCACCTGCCAGAGCGGTCTTGCTGGAGCAGTACTTC. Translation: CASSPARAVLLEQYF.

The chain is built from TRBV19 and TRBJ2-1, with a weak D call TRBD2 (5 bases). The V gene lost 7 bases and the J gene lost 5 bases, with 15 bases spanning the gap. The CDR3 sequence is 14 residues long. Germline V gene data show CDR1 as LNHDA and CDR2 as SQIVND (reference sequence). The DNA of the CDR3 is TGTGCCAGTATCAGAGGGCCAGGACACAATGAGCAGTTCTTC. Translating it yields CASIRGPGHNEQFF.

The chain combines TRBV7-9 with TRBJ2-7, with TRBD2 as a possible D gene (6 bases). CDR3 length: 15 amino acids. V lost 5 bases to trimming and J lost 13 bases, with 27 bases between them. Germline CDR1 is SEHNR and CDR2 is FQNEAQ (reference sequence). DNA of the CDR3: TGTGCCAGCAGCCCCTGGGGAACTAGCCCTGAAACTCCCTACTTC. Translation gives CASSPWGTSPETPYF.

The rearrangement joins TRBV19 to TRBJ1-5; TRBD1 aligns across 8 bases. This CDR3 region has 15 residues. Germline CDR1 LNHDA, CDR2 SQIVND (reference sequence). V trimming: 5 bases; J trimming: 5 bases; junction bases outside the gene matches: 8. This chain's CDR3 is CASSGTGTGYQPQHF. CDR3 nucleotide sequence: TGTGCCAGTAGTGGGACCGGGACAGGATATCAGCCCCAGCATTTT.

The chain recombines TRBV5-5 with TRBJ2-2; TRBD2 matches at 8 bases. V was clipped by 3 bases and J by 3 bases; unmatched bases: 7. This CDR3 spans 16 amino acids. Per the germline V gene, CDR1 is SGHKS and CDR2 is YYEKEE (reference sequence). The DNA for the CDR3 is TGTGCCAGCAGCTGGGGGGCTAGCGGGCACACCGGGGAGCTGTTTTTT. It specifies CASSWGASGHTGELFF.

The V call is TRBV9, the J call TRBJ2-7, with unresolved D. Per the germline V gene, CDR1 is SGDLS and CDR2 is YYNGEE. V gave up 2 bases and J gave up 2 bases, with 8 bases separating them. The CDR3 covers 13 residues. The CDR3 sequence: CASSVTPTYEQYF. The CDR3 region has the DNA TGTGCCAGCAGCGTGACTCCAACCTACGAGCAGTACTTC.

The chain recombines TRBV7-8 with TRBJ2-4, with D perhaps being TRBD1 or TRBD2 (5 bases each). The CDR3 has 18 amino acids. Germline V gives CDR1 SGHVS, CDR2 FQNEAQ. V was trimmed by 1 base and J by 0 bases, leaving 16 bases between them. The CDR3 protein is CASSLGGGRRLAKNIQYF. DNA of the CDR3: TGTGCCAGCAGCTTAGGGGGCGGGCGTCGCCTAGCCAAAAACATTCAGTACTTC.

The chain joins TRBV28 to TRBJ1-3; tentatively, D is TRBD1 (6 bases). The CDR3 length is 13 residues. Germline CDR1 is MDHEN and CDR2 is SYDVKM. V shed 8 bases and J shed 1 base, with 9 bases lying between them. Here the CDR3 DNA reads TGTGCCAGCCACAGGGCTTCTGGAAACACCATATATTTT. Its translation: CASHRASGNTIYF.

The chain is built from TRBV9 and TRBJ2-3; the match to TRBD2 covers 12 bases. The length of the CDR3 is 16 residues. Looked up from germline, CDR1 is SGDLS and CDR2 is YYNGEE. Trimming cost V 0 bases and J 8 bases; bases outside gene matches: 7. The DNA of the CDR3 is TGTGCCAGCAGCGTAGAGGGTGGACTAGCGGGACTTACGCAGTATTTT. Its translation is CASSVEGGLAGLTQYF.

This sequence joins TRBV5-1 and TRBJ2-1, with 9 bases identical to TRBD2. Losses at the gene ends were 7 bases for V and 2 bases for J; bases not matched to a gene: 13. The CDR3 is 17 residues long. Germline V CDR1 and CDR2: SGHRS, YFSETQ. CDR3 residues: CASASYDLAGAYNEQFF. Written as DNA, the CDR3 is TGCGCCAGCGCATCCTATGACTTAGCGGGAGCCTACAATGAGCAGTTCTTC.